This TCR beta chain derives from a study of blood T cell repertoires in COVID-19. Study at large: The United States, Italy and Spain were the sources of the acute and convalescent COVID-19 samples.

Per the original methods: Amplification with reference gene primers provided the estimates of nucleated cell counts. TCRdb keeps only in-frame clones here, not all; method: immunoSEQ multiplex PCR. That table furnishes V, J and clone size, whereas the DNA furnished D and trimming. The profile shows around 80,000 clones, more than 80% of them singletons. The CDR3 has 15 amino acids. The germline CDR1 and CDR2 sequences are MDHEN and SYDVKM. Trimming at V came to 6 bases and at J to 6 bases, leaving 14 bases not matched to a gene. The rearrangement links TRBV28 to TRBJ2-7, with 7 bases lining up with TRBD1. Sequenced: peripheral blood. The sequence was obtained from a woman of 80 years or more with active or convalescent COVID-19. CDR3 loop: CASRPPPGQRGEQYF. Here the CDR3 DNA reads TGTGCCAGCAGACCCCCCCCGGGACAGAGGGGCGAGCAGTACTTC.